This note documents a single T cell receptor (beta chain) sequence. Its antigen is undetermined. The CDR3 runs 14 residues. The V gene lost 0 bases and the J gene lost 8 bases, with 10 bases spanning the gap. Germline CDR1 is SEHNR and CDR2 is FQNEAQ (reference sequence). This entry belongs to a study of shared clonotypes between healthy human individuals. Study at large: Ranging from 18 to 49 in age, donors were two women and a few men.

Genomic DNA per cell subset filled all wells of several immunoSEQ plates. TCRdb keeps only in-frame clones here, not all; method: immunoSEQ multiplex PCR. Of more than 850,000 clones in the sample, 75% to 80% are singletons; the top ten hold approximately 0.5%. Study results and caveats: It was the non-shared clonotypes that had lower generation probabilities than clonotypes shared by all four donors.

This chain links TRBV7-9 with TRBJ1-4, with D unclear. The sample taken for sequencing was memory CD4+ T cells from PBMCs. Subset defined: CD45RA-negative fraction. This sequence originates from a man aged 18 to 30 in good health. Some clones in this sample may be carry-over from other donors' samples. The CDR3 region has the DNA TGTGCCAGCAGCTTAGCCTCCGGAGCGGAAAAACTGTTTTTT. Its protein is CASSLASGAEKLFF. Full variable domain (rest looked up from reference TRBV7-9 and TRBJ1-4): DTGVSQNPRHKITKRGQNVTFRCDPISEHNRLYWYRQTLGQGPEFLTYFQNEAQLEKSRLLSDRFSAERPKGSFSTLEIQRTEQGDSAMYLCASSLASGAEKLFFGSGTQLSVL.